The rows below give T cell receptor beta chains drawn from one sample of a study of T cell changes during pregnancy in multiple sclerosis. Profiling relied on immunoSEQ multiplex PCR, and the TCRdb table lists in-frame clones only, not all of them. The table lists 85,000 to 130,000 clones, approximately 92% of them singletons, with around 1.2% in the top ten. The sample consisted of peripheral blood, taken in the second trimester of pregnancy. Receptors were obtained from a female donor with multiple sclerosis, enrolled in a pregnancy study. Both conserved end residues are part of each CDR3. A D gene is named only where the DNA matches it firmly. Only some rows state a clone size, as once, few, many or a class for expanded clones.

TRBV7-9,NA,NA,TRBJ2-3,CASSLSSGTDTQYF,TGTGCCAGCAGCTTATCATCGGGCACAGATACGCAGTATTTT
TRBV27,NA,NA,TRBJ2-3,CASSLSYPTDTQYF,TGTGCCAGCAGTTTAAGCTACCCCACAGATACGCAGTATTTT
TRBV9,NA,NA,TRBJ1-3,CASSVSDVSGNTIYF,TGTGCCAGCAGCGTAAGCGACGTCTCTGGAAACACCATATATTTT
TRBV5-1,NA,TRBD2,TRBJ2-1,CASSSTSGTYNEQFF,TGCGCCAGCAGCTCGACTAGCGGGACGTACAATGAGCAGTTCTTC
TRBV30,NA,NA,TRBJ2-7,CAWSVTLGDKYF,TGTGCCTGGAGTGTAACCCTAGGGGACAAGTACTTC
TRBV20-1,NA,NA,TRBJ2-7,CSATHSYEQYF,TGCAGTGCTACCCACTCCTACGAGCAGTACTTC
TRBV13,NA,NA,TRBJ1-1,CASSFARLNTEAFF,TGTGCCAGCAGCTTCGCCAGGTTGAACACTGAAGCTTTCTTT
TRBV29-1,NA,TRBD1,TRBJ1-1,CSATVEGDRGLITEAFF,TGCAGCGCCACCGTGGAGGGGGACAGGGGGCTCATCACTGAAGCTTTCTTT
TRBV18,NA,NA,TRBJ1-4,CASSPSGINEKLFF,TGTGCCAGCTCACCTTCGGGGATTAATGAAAAACTGTTTTTT
TRBV28,NA,NA,TRBJ1-4,CASSRPDKTNEKLFF,TGTGCCAGCAGTCGACCGGACAAAACTAATGAAAAACTGTTTTTT
TRBV7-9,NA,TRBD2,TRBJ2-5,CASSPPWTSGGAETQYF,TGTGCCAGCAGCCCCCCGTGGACTAGCGGGGGGGCAGAGACCCAGTACTTC
TRBV7-2,once,TRBD1,TRBJ2-2,CASSLGLDRGFTGELFF,TGTGCCAGCAGCTTAGGTCTGGACAGGGGGTTCACCGGGGAGCTGTTTTTT
TRBV19,few,TRBD1,TRBJ1-1,CASSPGTGKAFF,TGTGCCAGTAGTCCTGGGACAGGAAAAGCTTTCTTT
TRBV9,NA,NA,TRBJ2-1,CASSVGGLSYNEQFF,TGTGCCAGCAGCGTAGGCGGCTTGTCCTACAATGAGCAGTTCTTC